One and the same sample provided the 18 T cell receptor beta chains below, sequenced in a study of early stage breast cancer tumors. Libraries were prepared by immunoSEQ multiplex PCR; TCRdb keeps only in-frame clonotypes and omits some of them. Of 40,000 to 60,000 clones listed, around four fifths are singletons. Sequenced: blood. These receptors came from a person aged 35-49 years with breast cancer.

The V call is TRBV2, the J call TRBJ2-3; TRBD1 agrees at 9 bases. CDR3 size: 15 residues. Looked up from germline, CDR1 is SNHLY and CDR2 is FYNNEI. V dropped 6 bases and J dropped 2; count of bases not matched to a gene: 6. CDR3 DNA sequence: TGTGCCAGCAGATTACAGGGGGCCTCCACAGATACGCAGTATTTT. The encoded protein is CASRLQGASTDTQYF.

This chain links TRBV7-2 with TRBJ2-7; D is unclear. Germline V gene sequence: CDR1 SGHTA, CDR2 FQGNSA. This CDR3 is built from 13 residues. Trimming stripped 1 base from V and 3 bases from J, with 7 bases between. The CDR3 nucleotides read TGTGCCAGCAGCTTAGGCGAGATCTACGAGCAGTACTTC. Translating it yields CASSLGEIYEQYF.

The chain uses TRBV7-2 and TRBJ2-3, with D perhaps being TRBD1 or TRBD2 (5 bases each). This CDR3 is 19 amino acids long. V was pared by 2 bases and J by 0 bases, with 21 bases between. Germline values: CDR1 SGHTA, CDR2 FQGNSA. CDR3 region: CASSLPLGTPPGSTDTQYF. CDR3 bases: TGTGCCAGCAGCTTACCCCTCGGGACGCCGCCGGGCAGCACAGATACGCAGTATTTT.

This sequence joins TRBV29-1 and TRBJ1-2; maybe TRBD1 (6 bases). The CDR3 runs to 14 residues. V lost 1 base to trimming and J lost 5 bases, with 14 bases between them. Germline V gene lookup returns CDR1 SQVTM and CDR2 ANQGSEA. Here the CDR3 DNA reads TGCAGCGTTGAAGGACCAGGGGCATGGTATGGCTACACCTTC. Residues: CSVEGPGAWYGYTF. Drawing the rest from reference TRBV29-1 and TRBJ1-2, the complete variable domain is SAVISQKPSRDICQRGTSLTIQCQVDSQVTMMFWYRQQPGQSLTLIATANQGSEATYESGFVIDKFPISRPNLTFSTLTVSNMSPEDSSIYLCSVEGPGAWYGYTFGSGTRLTVV.

V is TRBV2 and J is TRBJ2-1; D possibly corresponds to TRBD1 (6 bases). The CDR3 totals 14 residues. Germline V gives CDR1 SNHLY, CDR2 FYNNEI. With 3 bases removed from V and 9 bases from J, the gap between germline ends came to 15 bases. DNA of the CDR3: TGTGCCAGCAGTGACGGCTACCAGGGGTTTGAGCAGTTCTTC. This translates into CASSDGYQGFEQFF.

V is TRBV30 and J is TRBJ2-7; D not certain. V was shortened by 4 bases and J by 0 bases, with 13 bases between the two germline ends. CDR1 GTSNPN and CDR2 SVGIG come from the germline V gene (reference sequence). The CDR3 is made up of 14 amino acids. CDR3 sequence reads: CAWNSIFSSYEQYF. The DNA of the CDR3 is TGTGCCTGGAACTCCATCTTTAGCTCCTACGAGCAGTACTTC.

A few counts support this clone. CDR3: CATSWTPNTGELFF. The DNA of the CDR3 is TGTGCCACCTCCTGGACACCGAACACCGGGGAGCTGTTTTTT. The V and J genes are TRBV19 and TRBJ2-2; a possible D gene is TRBD1 (5 bases). The CDR3 is 14 amino acids. V was pared by 10 bases and J by 0 bases, with 12 bases between. Germline V CDR1 and CDR2: LNHDA, SQIVND (reference sequence). Complete variable domain (other parts from reference TRBV19 and TRBJ2-2): DGGITQSPKYLFRKEGQNVTLSCEQNLNHDAMYWYRQDPGQGLRLIYYSQIVNDFQKGDIAEGYSVSREKKESFPLTVTSAQKNPTAFYLCATSWTPNTGELFFGEGSRLTVL.

By sample fraction, this clone is medium-sized (0.01 to 0.1%). The J gene is TRBJ2-7, the V gene TRBV21-1; TRBD2, the table's D call, was not compared with the DNA. TRBV21-1 is labeled a pseudogene. The CDR3 spans 15 residues. The CDR3 reads CASLFCLIISYEQYF. The CDR3 nucleotides are TGTGCCAGCTTGTTTTGCCTAATTATCTCCTACGAGCAGTACTTC.

The chain recombines TRBV2 with TRBJ2-3; TRBD1 matches 7 bases. The germline CDR1 and CDR2 sequences are SNHLY and FYNNEI. V shed 8 bases, J shed 6 bases, and the junction held 8 bases outside the gene matches. This CDR3 is 13 amino acids long. CDR3 nucleotide sequence: TGTGCCAGCCGAGGACAGGCTGGCGATACGCAGTATTTT. This gives the protein CASRGQAGDTQYF.

V gene TRBV6-6 combines with J gene TRBJ1-3; D not certain. This CDR3 is built from 13 residues. Trimming removed 4 bases at V and 8 bases at J, with 12 bases between. Germline CDR1 MNHNY, CDR2 SVGAGI (reference sequence). CDR3: CASSSFDGYTIYF. CDR3 in DNA: TGTGCCAGCAGTTCCTTTGACGGGTACACCATATATTTT.

J is TRBJ2-7 and V is TRBV5-4; 8 bases are a match to TRBD1. V was clipped by 4 bases and J by 3 bases; unmatched bases: 6. Looked up from germline, CDR1 is SGHNT and CDR2 is YYREEE (reference sequence). The CDR3 has 14 residues. The CDR3 DNA follows: TGTGCCAGCAGCCCCGGGACAGGCAACTACGAGCAGTACTTC. Its protein product is CASSPGTGNYEQYF.

CDR3 sequence reads: CASRRAQETQYF. CDR3 DNA sequence: TGTGCCAGCAGACGGGCTCAAGAGACCCAGTACTTC. The chain carries TRBV11-2 and TRBJ2-5; unclear D gene. The germline V gene has CDR1 SGHAT and CDR2 FQNNGV. Trimming stripped 6 bases from V and 2 bases from J, with 7 bases between. The CDR3 totals 12 residues.

There are many counts of this clone. The chain carries TRBV11-2 and TRBJ2-7; D perhaps matches TRBD1 (5 bases). The CDR3 is 14 residues long. From germline, CDR1 is SGHAT and CDR2 FQNNGV. With 1 base removed from V and 4 bases from J, the gap between germline ends came to 11 bases. CDR3 sequence (DNA): TGTGCCAGCAGCTTAGGCCCAGGGAAATACGAGCAGTACTTC. Its protein product is CASSLGPGKYEQYF.

This clone was recorded a few times. V gene TRBV19 combines with J gene TRBJ1-2; D unclear. CDR3 length equals 15 residues. Trimming took off 5 bases at V and 2 bases at J, with 15 bases between the two ends. Germline CDR1 is LNHDA and CDR2 is SQIVND (reference sequence). The CDR3 nucleotides are TGTGCCAGTAGTCCCCTTGTAGGCCCGAACTATGGCTACACCTTC. This gives the protein CASSPLVGPNYGYTF.

This chain links TRBV5-1 with TRBJ2-6, with D maybe TRBD1 (5 bases). The CDR3 spans 15 residues. V gave up 5 bases and J gave up 0 bases, with 9 bases separating them. From germline, CDR1 is SGHRS and CDR2 YFSETQ. CDR3 nucleotides: TGCGCCAGCAGGCTTGACAGCTCTGGGGCCAACGTCCTGACTTTC. Translating gives CASRLDSSGANVLTF.

The V gene is TRBV7-8, the J gene TRBJ2-7, with a possible D match to TRBD2 (9 bases). The germline V and J ends were trimmed by 5 bases and 2 bases, with 16 bases remaining between them. The germline CDR1 and CDR2 sequences are SGHVS and FQNEAQ. The CDR3 is made up of 15 amino acids. The CDR3 region has the DNA TGTGCCAGCAGCCCAGGGGGCGGGAGGGCCTACGAGCAGTACTTC. Translation: CASSPGGGRAYEQYF.

The genes are TRBV4-1 and TRBJ2-7, with 7 bases lining up with TRBD2. This CDR3 comprises 15 residues. V shed 1 base, J shed 0 bases, and the junction held 3 bases outside the gene matches. The germline V gene has CDR1 MGHRA and CDR2 YSYEKL. The CDR3: CASSQALAASYEQYF. The DNA for the CDR3 is TGCGCCAGCAGCCAAGCCCTAGCGGCCTCCTACGAGCAGTACTTC.

This clone was counted a single time. V is TRBV19 and J is TRBJ2-2, with TRBD1 matching 9 bases. V lost 6 bases to trimming and J lost 5 bases; unmatched junction nucleotides: 10. The length of the CDR3 is 16 residues. CDR1 is LNHDA and CDR2 is SQIVND in the germline V gene (reference sequence). CDR3 in DNA: TGTGCCAGTAGCCAGAACAGGGGGCATCTGACCGGGGAGCTGTTTTTT. This sequence encodes CASSQNRGHLTGELFF.